What follows are 15 T cell receptor beta chains derived from one specimen sequenced in a study of shared clonotypes between healthy human individuals. Only in-frame clones appear in the TCRdb table, and some are missing; sequencing was by immunoSEQ multiplex PCR. The table includes around 2.5 million clones, over 85% detected once. The sequencing input was naive CD4+ T cells from PBMCs. Documented subset: CD45RA+ positively selected. The receptors come from a man between 18 and 29 years old in good health. Some clones in this sample may be carry-over from other donors' samples.

The CDR3: CASSGQGFSTDTQYF. The CDR3 DNA reads TGTGCCAGCTCAGGACAGGGGTTTTCGACAGATACGCAGTATTTT. This rearrangement joins TRBV18 to TRBJ2-3, with 9 bases aligning to TRBD1. Per the germline V gene, CDR1 is KGHSH and CDR2 is LQKENI. Trimming took 5 bases from V and 3 from J; bases not matched to a gene: 6. This CDR3 is 15 amino acids long.

The chain joins TRBV6-1 to TRBJ1-5, with D possibly matching TRBD1 (5 bases). Trimming took off 4 bases at V and 6 bases at J, with 16 bases between the two ends. The CDR3 runs to 15 residues. The germline V gene has CDR1 MNHNS and CDR2 SASEGT. DNA of the CDR3: TGTGCCAGCAGTGCCCAGGACCAGGGCAGTCAGCCCCAGCATTTT. Its protein is CASSAQDQGSQPQHF.

The chain combines TRBV6-6 with TRBJ2-7; TRBD1 aligns across 7 bases. This CDR3 region has 14 residues. Germline V lookup: CDR1 MNHNY, CDR2 SVGAGI (reference sequence). Trimming at V came to 0 bases and at J to 4 bases, leaving 3 bases not matched to a gene. DNA for the CDR3: TGTGCCAGCAGTTACTCCGACAGGGCATACGAGCAGTACTTC. Protein sequence: CASSYSDRAYEQYF.

This chain links TRBV5-1 with TRBJ2-7; D ambiguous. The CDR3 has 13 amino acids. Trimming pared 4 bases from V and 7 bases from J, leaving 15 bases between. Germline CDR1 is SGHRS and CDR2 is YFSETQ. CDR3 in amino acids: CASSETARWEQYF. The CDR3 DNA reads as TGCGCCAGCAGCGAGACCGCACGATGGGAGCAGTACTTC.

The rearrangement uses TRBV5-1 and TRBJ2-3; 10 nucleotides align to TRBD2. CDR1 and CDR2 (germline): SGHRS, YFSETQ. This CDR3 is 15 amino acids long. Unmatched junction bases numbered 3, after V lost 4 bases and J lost 1 base. The CDR3 sequence is CASSIGLAGTDTQYF. CDR3 coding DNA: TGCGCCAGCAGCATCGGACTAGCGGGCACAGATACGCAGTATTTT.

This clone was recorded once. V usage is TRBV4-2 and J usage is TRBJ2-1; 14 bases line up with TRBD2. Trimming took 3 bases from V and 16 from J; bases not matched to a gene: 17. Germline lookup yields CDR1 LGHNA and CDR2 YNFKEQ. The CDR3 runs 17 residues. CDR3 sequence reads: CASSHTGTGGTSGRKFF. CDR3 nucleotides: TGTGCCAGCAGCCACACCGGGACAGGGGGGACTAGCGGGAGAAAATTCTTC.

The V gene is TRBV13, the J gene TRBJ2-3; 11 nucleotides match TRBD2. Germline-derived CDR1 and CDR2 are PRHDT and FYEKMQ (reference sequence). The ends lost 4 bases at V and 3 bases at J; junction bases unmatched: 9. The CDR3 extends over 17 amino acids. CDR3 coding DNA: TGTGCCAGCAGCTCTCCACCCGGGACTAGCGGTACAGATACGCAGTATTTT. Translated, it gives CASSSPPGTSGTDTQYF.

The CDR3 bases are TGCGCCAGCAGCCAAGATTTAAGAGACAGAGCCACAGATACGCAGTATTTT. Translation gives CASSQDLRDRATDTQYF. The chain uses TRBV4-3 and TRBJ2-3; weak D call: TRBD1 (5 bases). The CDR3 covers 17 residues. The germline V gene encodes CDR1 LGHNA and CDR2 YSLEER. Trimming took off 0 bases at V and 2 bases at J, with 15 bases between the two ends.

The genes are TRBV27 and TRBJ1-5, with D hard to call. CDR1 and CDR2 from the germline V gene are MNHEY and SMNVEV (reference sequence). This CDR3 is built from 13 residues. Trimming pared 5 bases from V and 3 bases from J, leaving 8 bases between. This chain's CDR3 is CASSRRTNQPQHF. DNA of the CDR3: TGTGCCAGCAGTCGTAGAACCAATCAGCCCCAGCATTTT.

The rearrangement joins TRBV29-1 to TRBJ2-7, with no clear D. CDR1 is SQVTM, CDR2 ANQGSEA, per germline. The CDR3 runs 15 residues. V was cut by 4 bases and J by 0 bases, with 16 bases left in between. Written as DNA, the CDR3 is TGCAGCGTTGTATTTCCGTGGCCAAGCTCCTACGAGCAGTACTTC. Protein sequence: CSVVFPWPSSYEQYF.

V gene TRBV5-4 combines with J gene TRBJ2-1; 9 bases align to TRBD2. The CDR3 contains 15 residues. CDR1 is SGHNT and CDR2 is YYREEE in the germline V gene (reference sequence). J was trimmed by 7 bases and V by 4 bases; bases with no gene match: 9. This chain's CDR3 is CASSMTSGTINEQFF. The CDR3, as DNA: TGTGCCAGCAGCATGACTAGCGGAACAATAAATGAGCAGTTCTTC.

The rearrangement uses TRBV6-1 and TRBJ2-7, with D hard to call. The CDR3 length is 12 residues. V was clipped by 4 bases and J by 3 bases, with 7 bases between them. CDR1 MNHNS and CDR2 SASEGT come from the germline V gene. CDR3 coding DNA: TGTGCCAGCAGTGCCCCGGGCTACGAGCAGTACTTC. This translates into CASSAPGYEQYF.

The chain employs TRBV29-1 and TRBJ2-1; perhaps TRBD1 as D (5 bases). V lost 4 bases and J lost 5, with 18 bases in between. CDR1 SQVTM and CDR2 ANQGSEA come from the germline V gene. The CDR3 runs to 15 residues. For the CDR3, the DNA is TGCAGCGTTGTCCTCCGTGGGGCGCTGGACAATGAGCAGTTCTTC. This gives the protein CSVVLRGALDNEQFF.

The chain joins TRBV7-2 to TRBJ2-7, with D tentatively TRBD1 or TRBD2 (5 bases each). Trimming stripped 5 bases from V and 2 bases from J, with 7 bases between. Germline CDR1 and CDR2: SGHTA and FQGNSA. There are 12 residues in the CDR3. The CDR3 region is CASSRGPYEQYF. The CDR3 DNA reads as TGTGCCAGCAGCCGGGGACCCTACGAGCAGTACTTC.

The chain recombines TRBV7-2 with TRBJ1-4, with 8 positions matching TRBD1. V was pared by 7 bases and J by 8 bases, with 12 bases of the junction left unmatched. This CDR3 has 15 residues. CDR1 and CDR2 (germline): SGHTA, FQGNSA. The CDR3 protein is CASTPRAGGYEKLFF. The CDR3 coding sequence is TGTGCCAGCACTCCTCGGGCAGGGGGCTACGAAAAACTGTTTTTT. The full variable domain, completed using reference TRBV7-2 and TRBJ1-4, is GAGVSQSPSNKVTEKGKDVELRCDPISGHTALYWYRQSLGQGLEFLIYFQGNSAPDKSGLPSDRFSAERTGGSVSTLTIQRTQQEDSAVYLCASTPRAGGYEKLFFGSGTQLSVL.